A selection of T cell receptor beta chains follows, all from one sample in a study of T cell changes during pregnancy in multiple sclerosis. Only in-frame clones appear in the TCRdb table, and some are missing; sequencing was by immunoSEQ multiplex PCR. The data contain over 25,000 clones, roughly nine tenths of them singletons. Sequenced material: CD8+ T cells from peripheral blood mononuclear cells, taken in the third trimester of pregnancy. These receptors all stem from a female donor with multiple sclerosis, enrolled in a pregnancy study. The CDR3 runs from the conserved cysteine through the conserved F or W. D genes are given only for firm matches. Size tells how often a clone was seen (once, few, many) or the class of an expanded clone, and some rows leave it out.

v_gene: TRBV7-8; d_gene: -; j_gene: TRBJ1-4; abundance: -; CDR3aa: CASSLYRARDEKLFF; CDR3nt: TGTGCCAGCAGCTTGTACAGGGCTAGGGATGAAAAACTGTTTTTT
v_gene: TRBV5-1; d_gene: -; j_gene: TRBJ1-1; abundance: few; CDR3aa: CASSLYQGSTEAFF; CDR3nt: TGCGCCAGCAGCTTGTATCAGGGAAGCACTGAAGCTTTCTTT
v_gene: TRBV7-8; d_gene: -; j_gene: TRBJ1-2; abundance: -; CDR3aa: CASSPGGADYTF; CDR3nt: TGTGCCAGCAGCCCCGGGGGGGCCGACTACACCTTC
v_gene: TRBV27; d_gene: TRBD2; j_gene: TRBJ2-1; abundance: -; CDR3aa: CASSIRLAGEQFF; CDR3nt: TGTGCCAGCAGTATACGACTAGCGGGAGAGCAGTTCTTC
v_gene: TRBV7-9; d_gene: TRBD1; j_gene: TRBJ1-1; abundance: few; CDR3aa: CASSFHPQGAEAFF; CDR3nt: TGTGCCAGCAGCTTTCACCCGCAGGGGGCTGAAGCTTTCTTT
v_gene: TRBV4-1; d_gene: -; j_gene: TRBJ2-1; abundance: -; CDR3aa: CASSQPTGSNEQFF; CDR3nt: TGCGCCAGCAGCCAGCCTACAGGGAGCAATGAGCAGTTCTTC
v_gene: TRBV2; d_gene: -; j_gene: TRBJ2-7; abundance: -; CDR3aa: CASREGGVLLEQYF; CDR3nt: TGTGCCAGCAGGGAGGGAGGTGTACTCCTCGAGCAGTACTTC
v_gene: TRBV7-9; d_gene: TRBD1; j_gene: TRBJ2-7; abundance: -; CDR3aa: CASSSGTDIPYEQYF; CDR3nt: TGTGCCAGCAGCTCCGGGACAGATATCCCCTACGAGCAGTACTTC
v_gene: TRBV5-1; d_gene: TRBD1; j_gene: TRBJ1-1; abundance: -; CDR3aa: CASSTGTGTSEAFF; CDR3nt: TGCGCCAGCAGCACGGGGACAGGGACTTCTGAAGCTTTCTTT
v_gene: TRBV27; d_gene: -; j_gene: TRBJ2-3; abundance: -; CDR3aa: CASSNGRVTDTQYF; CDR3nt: TGTGCCAGCAGTAATGGCAGGGTAACTGATACGCAGTATTTT
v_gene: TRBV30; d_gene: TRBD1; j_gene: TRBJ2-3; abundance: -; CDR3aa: CAWGTGGVADTQYF; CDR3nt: TGTGCCTGGGGGACAGGTGGAGTAGCAGATACGCAGTATTTT
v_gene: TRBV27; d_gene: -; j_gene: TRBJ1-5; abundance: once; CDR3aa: CASSTRQETEQPQHF; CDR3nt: TGTGCCAGCAGCACGCGACAGGAAACGGAACAGCCCCAGCATTTT
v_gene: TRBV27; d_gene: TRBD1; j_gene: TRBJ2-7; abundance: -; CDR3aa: CASSPTTGDTYEQYF; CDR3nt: TGTGCCAGCAGTCCGACGACAGGGGATACGTACGAGCAGTACTTC
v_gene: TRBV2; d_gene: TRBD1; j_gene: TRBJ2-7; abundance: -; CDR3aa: CADGDREDEQYF; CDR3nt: TGTGCCGACGGGGACAGGGAGGACGAGCAGTACTTC
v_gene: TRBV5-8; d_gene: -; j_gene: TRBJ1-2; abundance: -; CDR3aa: CASSPDGGLDGYTF; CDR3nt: TGTGCCAGCAGCCCGGACGGAGGTCTTGATGGCTACACCTTC
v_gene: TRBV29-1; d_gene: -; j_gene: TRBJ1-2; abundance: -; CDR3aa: CSVEERYGYTF; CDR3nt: TGCAGCGTTGAAGAGCGCTATGGCTACACCTTC
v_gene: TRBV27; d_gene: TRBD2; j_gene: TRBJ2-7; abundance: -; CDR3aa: CASSFPNPRSGTSAYEQYF; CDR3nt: TGTGCCAGCAGTTTTCCAAACCCCCGATCCGGGACTAGCGCCTACGAGCAGTACTTC
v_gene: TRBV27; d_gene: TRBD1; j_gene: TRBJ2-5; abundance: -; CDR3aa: CASSRNRGQETQYF; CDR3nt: TGTGCCAGCAGCCGGAACAGGGGGCAGGAGACCCAGTACTTC
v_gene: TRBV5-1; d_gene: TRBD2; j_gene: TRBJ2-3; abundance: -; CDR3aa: CASSLEGGSTDTQYF; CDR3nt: TGCGCCAGCAGCTTGGAGGGAGGGAGCACAGATACGCAGTATTTT
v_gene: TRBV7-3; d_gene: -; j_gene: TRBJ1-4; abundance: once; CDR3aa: CASSLICEDTTNEKLFF; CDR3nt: TGTGCCAGCAGCTTAATCTGCGAGGACACAACTAATGAAAAACTGTTTTTT
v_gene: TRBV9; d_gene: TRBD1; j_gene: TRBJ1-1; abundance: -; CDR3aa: CASSVPSTGGGTEAFF; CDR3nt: TGTGCCAGCAGCGTACCGTCGACAGGGGGCGGAACTGAAGCTTTCTTT
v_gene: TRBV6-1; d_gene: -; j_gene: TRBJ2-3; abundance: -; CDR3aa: CASSEWLATDTQYF; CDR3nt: TGTGCCAGCAGTGAATGGCTAGCAACAGATACGCAGTATTTT
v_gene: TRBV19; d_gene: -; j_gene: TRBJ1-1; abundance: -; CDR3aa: CASSYPNTEAFF; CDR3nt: TGTGCCAGTAGTTATCCGAACACTGAAGCTTTCTTT
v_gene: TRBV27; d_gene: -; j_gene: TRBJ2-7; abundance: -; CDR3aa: CASSDGSSYEQYF; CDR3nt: TGTGCCAGCTCCGACGGGAGCTCCTACGAGCAGTACTTC
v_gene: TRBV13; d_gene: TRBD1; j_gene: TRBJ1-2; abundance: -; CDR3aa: CASSLKDREQGYGYTF; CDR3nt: TGTGCCAGCAGCTTAAAGGACAGGGAACAGGGCTATGGCTACACCTTC
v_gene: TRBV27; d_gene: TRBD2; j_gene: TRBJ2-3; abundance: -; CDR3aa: CASSSLVRLAGRTDTQYF; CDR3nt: TGTGCCAGCAGTTCCCTCGTCAGACTAGCGGGGCGCACAGATACGCAGTATTTT
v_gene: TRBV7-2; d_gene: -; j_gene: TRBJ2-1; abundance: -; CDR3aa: CASSYNPSYNEQFF; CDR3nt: TGTGCCAGCAGCTATAATCCCTCCTACAATGAGCAGTTCTTC